These T cell receptor beta chains were read from a single sample in a study of T-cell reconstitution after alpha-beta-depleted transplantation in children. TCRdb analysed the PCR reads with MiXCR anew, one entry per CDR3 protein. This table has roughly 570,000 distinct CDR3 sequences, more than 20% appearing once. Material: PBMCs, obtained before TCRalphabeta/CD19-depleted stem cell transplant. These receptors were taken from a boy under two years old with Wiskott-Aldrich syndrome, due to receive a stem cell transplant. The CDR3 runs from the conserved cysteine through the conserved F or W. A D gene is named only where the DNA matches it firmly. Only part of the rows carry a size: once, few, many, or a class if the clone is expanded.

clone size | J gene | D gene | V gene | CDR3 protein | CDR3 DNA
few | TRBJ2-3 | TRBD1 | TRBV28 | CASSSMPGQGRDTQYF | TGTGCCAGCAGTTCCATGCCGGGACAGGGGAGGGATACGCAGTATTTT
once | TRBJ2-2 | . | TRBV11-2 | CASSSSGTANTGELFF | TGTGCCAGCAGCTCCTCCGGGACCGCCAACACCGGGGAGCTGTTTTTT
few | TRBJ2-2 | TRBD1 | TRBV12-3/TRBV12-4 | CASSLVDRVANTGELFF | TGTGCCAGCAGTTTAGTCGACAGGGTCGCGAACACCGGGGAGCTGTTTTTT
few | TRBJ1-2 | TRBD1 | TRBV27 | CASSSDRGLGYTF | TGTGCCAGCAGTTCGGACAGGGGGCTTGGCTACACCTTC
few | TRBJ2-7 | . | TRBV5-1 | CASSFTHRDQNYEQYF | TGCGCCAGCAGCTTCACCCACCGGGACCAAAACTACGAGCAGTACTTC
. | TRBJ1-4 | TRBD1 | TRBV4-1 | CASSQPGTGEGKLFF | TGCGCCAGCAGCCAGCCCGGGACAGGGGAAGGAAAACTGTTTTTT
few | TRBJ2-2 | . | TRBV12-3/TRBV12-4 | CASSGETGELFF | TGTGCCAGCAGTGGAGAGACCGGGGAGCTGTTTTTT
. | TRBJ2-7 | TRBD1 | TRBV29-1 | CSVSGQGGSYEQYF | TGCAGCGTTTCTGGACAGGGTGGATCCTACGAGCAGTACTTC
. | TRBJ1-2 | . | TRBV9 | CASSVGLLEAGYGYTF | TGTGCCAGCAGCGTAGGTCTCCTCGAGGCAGGCTATGGCTACACCTTC
. | TRBJ2-1 | . | TRBV30 | CAWSGRTNNEQFF | TGTGCCTGGAGTGGAAGGACTAACAATGAGCAGTTCTTC
few | TRBJ2-1 | TRBD1 | TRBV5-1 | CASRSTGGSSYNEQFF | TGCGCCAGCAGGTCGACAGGGGGAAGCTCCTACAATGAGCAGTTCTTC
. | TRBJ2-3 | TRBD2 | TRBV5-1 | CASSRGTSGTLADTQYF | TGCGCCAGCAGCCGCGGGACTAGCGGGACTCTGGCAGATACGCAGTATTTT
few | TRBJ2-7 | . | TRBV10-3 | CAISASGRDEQYF | TGTGCCATCAGTGCCTCAGGGCGCGACGAGCAGTACTTC
few | TRBJ2-5 | TRBD2 | TRBV20-1 | CSAVAGGQETQYF | TGCAGTGCGGTAGCGGGAGGGCAAGAGACCCAGTACTTC
. | TRBJ1-3 | . | TRBV10-2 | CASRDGAGNTIYF | TGCGCCAGCAGGGACGGAGCTGGAAACACCATATATTTT
. | TRBJ2-1 | TRBD2 | TRBV5-6 | CASSLTSGRQFF | TGTGCCAGCAGCTTGACTAGCGGGAGACAGTTCTTC
few | TRBJ1-2 | TRBD1 | TRBV20-1 | CSASTRPGQNTYGYTF | TGCAGTGCTAGTACTCGACCGGGACAGAACACCTATGGCTACACCTTC
few | TRBJ2-3 | TRBD2 | TRBV29-1 | CSFRLAGLTDTQYF | TGCAGCTTCCGACTAGCGGGGCTCACAGATACGCAGTATTTT
few | TRBJ1-2 | . | TRBV18 | CASSLSQDYGYTF | TGTGCCAGCTCACTTAGCCAGGATTATGGCTACACCTTC
few | TRBJ2-1 | TRBD1 | TRBV18 | CASSQGARNNEQFF | TGTGCCAGCTCACAGGGGGCGAGAAACAATGAGCAGTTCTTC
few | TRBJ2-3 | . | TRBV5-1 | CASSEERASDTQYF | TGCGCCAGCAGCGAGGAGAGGGCCAGCGATACGCAGTATTTT
few | TRBJ2-3 | TRBD2 | TRBV12-3/TRBV12-4 | CASSRGRTSDRTDTQYF | TGTGCCAGCAGTCGCGGACGCACTAGCGACCGCACAGATACGCAGTATTTT
few | TRBJ2-1 | . | TRBV5-5 | CASSLEPNEQFF | TGTGCCAGCAGCTTGGAACCCAATGAGCAGTTCTTC
. | TRBJ2-7 | TRBD2 | TRBV9 | CASSPGTSGRVIYEQYF | TGTGCCAGCAGCCCCGGGACTAGCGGGAGGGTTATCTACGAGCAGTACTTC
few | TRBJ1-2 | TRBD1 | TRBV7-9 | CASSSDRAKGYTF | TGTGCCAGCAGTTCGGACAGGGCCAAGGGCTACACCTTC
. | TRBJ2-2 | . | TRBV12-3/TRBV12-4 | CASSFKMGIMNTGELFF | TGTGCCAGCAGTTTTAAAATGGGGATTATGAACACCGGGGAGCTGTTTTTT
. | TRBJ2-3 | TRBD2 | TRBV5-1 | CASSSPLAGGADTQYF | TGCGCCAGCAGCTCCCCATTAGCGGGAGGGGCAGATACGCAGTATTTT
few | TRBJ2-5 | . | TRBV5-6 | CASSSGKRQTQYF | TGTGCCAGCAGCTCCGGGAAACGTCAGACCCAGTACTTC
few | TRBJ2-3 | . | TRBV5-1 | CASSLDSGTSDTQYF | TGCGCCAGCAGCTTGGATTCGGGAACTTCAGATACGCAGTATTTT
. | TRBJ2-7 | . | TRBV7-2 | CASSTYSTTYEQYF | TGTGCCAGCAGCACATACAGTACCACCTACGAGCAGTACTTC
. | TRBJ2-7 | TRBD2 | TRBV5-1 | CASSVGTKIGEQYF | TGCGCCAGCAGCGTTGGGACTAAGATCGGGGAGCAGTACTTC
few | TRBJ2-7 | TRBD2 | TRBV13 | CASSQRTSGVGDYEQYF | TGTGCCAGCAGCCAAAGGACTAGCGGGGTCGGGGACTACGAGCAGTACTTC
. | TRBJ2-5 | TRBD1 | TRBV20-1 | CSARYQGAETQYF | TGCAGTGCTAGATACCAGGGGGCAGAGACCCAGTACTTC
. | TRBJ2-1 | TRBD2 | TRBV12-3/TRBV12-4 | CASSEREQREQFF | TGTGCCAGCAGTGAGCGGGAGCAGAGGGAGCAGTTCTTC
few | TRBJ2-5 | . | TRBV5-1 | CASSLDGGATSQYF | TGCGCCAGCAGCTTGGATGGGGGGGCGACCTCCCAGTACTTC
. | TRBJ2-3 | TRBD2 | TRBV14 | CASSPRGGLTDTQYF | TGTGCCAGCAGTCCACGGGGGGGCCTAACAGATACGCAGTATTTT